Described below is a single TCR beta chain sequence and its context. The sample is drawn from a study of blood T cell repertoires in COVID-19. Study context: The study drew acute and convalescent COVID-19 samples from the United States, Italy and Spain. In each case, the material was cDNA or gDNA derived from T cells, B-cell-depleted T cells, or PBMCs.

With 4 bases removed from V and 4 bases from J, the gap between germline ends came to 5 bases. This CDR3 has 13 amino acids. Germline CDR1 reads MNHEY; CDR2 reads SVGAGI. Per the original data handling: Amplification of reference gene primers was used by the study to estimate nucleated cell counts. Assay: immunoSEQ multiplex PCR; the TCRdb copy retains only in-frame clones and omits some. V, J and clone size are those of that table, while D and trimming were read from the DNA. The profile covers 150,000 to 200,000 clones, with 65% to 85% appearing a single time and around a sixth taken by the ten largest.

This chain connects TRBV6-5 to TRBJ1-6; no definite D call. This clonotype originated in a man in his fifties or sixties with active or convalescent COVID-19. Sequencing was carried out using peripheral blood. CDR3 sequence: CASSWEYNSPLHF. The CDR3 DNA reads as TGTGCCAGCAGTTGGGAGTATAATTCACCCCTCCACTTT.